This TCR beta chain was sequenced for a study of CD8+ T cells in alopecia areata. Study results and caveats: Lesional scalp, notably in alopecia totalis/universalis, had clonality above that of normal scalp. Scalp sample sequencing also detects resident alphabeta T cells of normal skin.

This clone came up a few times. No antigen is known for it. Extracted RNA was reverse transcribed into cDNA, the sequencing template. TCRdb keeps only in-frame clones here, not all; method: immunoSEQ multiplex PCR. The sample holds about 200,000 clones, just over 55% seen once. Per the germline V gene, CDR1 is LNHDA and CDR2 is SQIVND (reference sequence). CDR3 length: 14 residues. V shed 7 bases and J 7 bases; nucleotides not matched to a gene: 11. Sequencing was done on a sample of CD8+ T cells sorted from blood. This clonotype was sampled from a human donor in good health. The chain combines TRBV19 with TRBJ1-1; 8 nucleotides align to TRBD1. The CDR3: CASTYGTGTGEAFF. CDR3 DNA: TGTGCCAGTACCTATGGGACAGGTACGGGTGAAGCTTTCTTT.